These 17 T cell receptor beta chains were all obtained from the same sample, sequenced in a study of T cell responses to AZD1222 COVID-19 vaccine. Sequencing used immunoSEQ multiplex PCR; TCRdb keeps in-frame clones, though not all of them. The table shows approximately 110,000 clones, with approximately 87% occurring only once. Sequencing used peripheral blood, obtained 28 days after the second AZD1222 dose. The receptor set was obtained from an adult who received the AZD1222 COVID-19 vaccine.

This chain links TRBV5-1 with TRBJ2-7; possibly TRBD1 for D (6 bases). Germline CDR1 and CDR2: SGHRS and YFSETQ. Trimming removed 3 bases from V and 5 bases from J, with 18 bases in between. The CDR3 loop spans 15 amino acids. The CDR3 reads CASSSSVGQGNEQYF. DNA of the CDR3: TGCGCCAGCAGCTCAAGTGTGGGGCAGGGGAACGAGCAGTACTTC.

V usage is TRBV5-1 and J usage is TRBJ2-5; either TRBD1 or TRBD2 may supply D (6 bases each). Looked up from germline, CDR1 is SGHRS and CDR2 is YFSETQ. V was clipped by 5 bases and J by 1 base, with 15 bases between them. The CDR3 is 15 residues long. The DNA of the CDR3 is TGCGCCAGCAGATCCCTGGGGGGCGGCCAAGAGACCCAGTACTTC. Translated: CASRSLGGGQETQYF.

For the CDR3, the DNA is TGTGCCAGCAGCCGGCGGGACCTCCCCTATGGCTACACCTTC. Translated: CASSRRDLPYGYTF. The V gene is TRBV7-2, the J gene TRBJ1-2; D might be TRBD1 (5 bases). V lost 5 bases to trimming and J lost 4 bases, with 14 bases between them. The length of the CDR3 is 14 residues. In germline, CDR1 is SGHTA, CDR2 FQGNSA.

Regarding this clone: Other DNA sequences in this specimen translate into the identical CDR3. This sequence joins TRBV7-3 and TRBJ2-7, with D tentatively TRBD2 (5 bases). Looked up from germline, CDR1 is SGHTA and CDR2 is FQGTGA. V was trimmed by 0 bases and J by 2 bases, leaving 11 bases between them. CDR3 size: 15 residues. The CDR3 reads CASSLTGGPAYEQYF. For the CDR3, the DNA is TGTGCCAGCAGCTTAACCGGCGGGCCGGCCTACGAGCAGTACTTC. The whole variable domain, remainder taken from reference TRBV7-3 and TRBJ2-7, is GAGVSQTPSNKVTEKGKYVELRCDPISGHTALYWYRQSLGQGPEFLIYFQGTGAADDSGLPNDRFFAVRPEGSVSTLKIQRTERGDSAVYLCASSLTGGPAYEQYFGPGTRLTVT.

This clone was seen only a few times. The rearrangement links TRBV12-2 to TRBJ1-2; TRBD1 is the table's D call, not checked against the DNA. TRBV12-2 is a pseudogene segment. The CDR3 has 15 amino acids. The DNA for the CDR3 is TGTGCAAGTCGCTTAGTCTTGGGCCCAGCCTATGGCTACACCTTC. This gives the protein CASRLVLGPAYGYTF.

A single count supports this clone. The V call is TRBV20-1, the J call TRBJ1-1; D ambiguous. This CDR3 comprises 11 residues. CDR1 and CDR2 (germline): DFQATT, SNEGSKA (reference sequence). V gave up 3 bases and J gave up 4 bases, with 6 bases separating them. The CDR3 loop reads CSASMSTEAFF. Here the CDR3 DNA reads TGCAGTGCTAGTATGAGCACTGAAGCTTTCTTT.

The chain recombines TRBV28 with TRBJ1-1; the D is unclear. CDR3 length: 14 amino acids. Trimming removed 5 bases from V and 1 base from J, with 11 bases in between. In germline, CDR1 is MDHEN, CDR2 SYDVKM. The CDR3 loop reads CASSLSTGNTEAFF. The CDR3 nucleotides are TGTGCCAGCAGTCTCTCGACGGGGAACACTGAAGCTTTCTTT.

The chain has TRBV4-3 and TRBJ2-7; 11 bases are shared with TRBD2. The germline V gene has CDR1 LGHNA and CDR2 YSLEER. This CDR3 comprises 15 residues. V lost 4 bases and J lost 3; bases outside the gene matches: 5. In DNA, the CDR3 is TGCGCCAGCAGCCCTCGACTAGCGGGAAACTACGAGCAGTACTTC. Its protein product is CASSPRLAGNYEQYF.

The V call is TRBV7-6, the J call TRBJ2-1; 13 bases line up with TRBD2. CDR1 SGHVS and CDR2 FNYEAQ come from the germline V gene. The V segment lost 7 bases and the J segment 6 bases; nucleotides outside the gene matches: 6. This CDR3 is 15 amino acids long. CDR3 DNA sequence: TGTGCCAGCAACGCGGGACTAGCGGGACTCAATGAGCAGTTCTTC. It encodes CASNAGLAGLNEQFF.

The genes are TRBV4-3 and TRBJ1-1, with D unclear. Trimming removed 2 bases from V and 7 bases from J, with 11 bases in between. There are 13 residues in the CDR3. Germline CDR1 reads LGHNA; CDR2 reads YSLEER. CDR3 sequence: CASSQLPNDEAFF. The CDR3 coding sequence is TGCGCCAGCAGCCAATTACCCAATGATGAAGCTTTCTTT.

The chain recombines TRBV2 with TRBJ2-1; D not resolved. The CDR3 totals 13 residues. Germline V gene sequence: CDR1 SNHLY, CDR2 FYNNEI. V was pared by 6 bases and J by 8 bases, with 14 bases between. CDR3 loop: CASRGPVHHEQFF. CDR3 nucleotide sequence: TGTGCCAGCAGAGGACCCGTCCACCATGAGCAGTTCTTC. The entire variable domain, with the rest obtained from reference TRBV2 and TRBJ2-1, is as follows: EPEVTQTPSHQVTQMGQEVILRCVPISNHLYFYWYRQILGQKVEFLVSFYNNEISEKSEIFDDQFSVERPDGSNFTLKIRSTKLEDSAMYFCASRGPVHHEQFFGPGTRLTVL.

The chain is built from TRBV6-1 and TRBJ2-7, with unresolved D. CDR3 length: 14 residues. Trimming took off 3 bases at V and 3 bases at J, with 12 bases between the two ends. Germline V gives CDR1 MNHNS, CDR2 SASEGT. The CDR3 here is CASSEGRRLYEQYF. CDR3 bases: TGTGCCAGCAGTGAGGGTCGTCGGCTCTACGAGCAGTACTTC.

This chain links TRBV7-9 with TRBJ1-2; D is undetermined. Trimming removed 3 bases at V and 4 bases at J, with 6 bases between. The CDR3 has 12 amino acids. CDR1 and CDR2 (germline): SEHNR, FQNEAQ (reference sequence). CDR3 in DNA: TGTGCCAGCAGCTTTGCAGGCTATGGCTACACCTTC. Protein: CASSFAGYGYTF.

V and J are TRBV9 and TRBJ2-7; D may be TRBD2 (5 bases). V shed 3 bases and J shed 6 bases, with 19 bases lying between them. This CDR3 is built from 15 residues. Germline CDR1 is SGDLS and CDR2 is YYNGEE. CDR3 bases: TGTGCCAGCAGCGCCGGAGGAGCCGACTTACCCGAGCAGTACTTC. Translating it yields CASSAGGADLPEQYF.

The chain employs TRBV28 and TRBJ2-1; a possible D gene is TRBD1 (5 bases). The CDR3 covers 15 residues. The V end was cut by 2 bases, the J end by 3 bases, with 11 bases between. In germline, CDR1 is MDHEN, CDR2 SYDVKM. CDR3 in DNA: TGTGCCAGCAGTTTAAAAGGGGCCATCTACAATGAGCAGTTCTTC. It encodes CASSLKGAIYNEQFF.

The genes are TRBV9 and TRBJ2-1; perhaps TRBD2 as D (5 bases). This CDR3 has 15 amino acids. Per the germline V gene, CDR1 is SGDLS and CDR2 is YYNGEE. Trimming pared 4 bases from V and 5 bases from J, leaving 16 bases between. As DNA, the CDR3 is TGTGCCAGCAGCTCCCCCTGGGCGGGCAACAATGAGCAGTTCTTC. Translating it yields CASSSPWAGNNEQFF. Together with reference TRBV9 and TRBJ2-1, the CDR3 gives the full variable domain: DSGVTQTPKHLITATGQRVTLRCSPRSGDLSVYWYQQSLDQGLQFLIQYYNGEERAKGNILERFSAQQFPDLHSELNLSSLELGDSALYFCASSSPWAGNNEQFFGPGTRLTVL.

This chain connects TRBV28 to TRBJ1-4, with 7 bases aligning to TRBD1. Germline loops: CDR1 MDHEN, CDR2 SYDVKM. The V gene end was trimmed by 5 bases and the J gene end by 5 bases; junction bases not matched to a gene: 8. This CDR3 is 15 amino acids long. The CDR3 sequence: CASSLIQGVNEKLFF. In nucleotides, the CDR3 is TGTGCCAGCAGTCTCATCCAGGGGGTCAATGAAAAACTGTTTTTT.